One sample yielded the 29 T cell receptor beta chains listed below, sequenced in a study of PD-1 blockade in classical Hodgkin lymphoma. The time point here: cycle 4 day 1 (C4D1), after more than 5 weeks of nivolumab. Brentuximab vedotin exposure varied, and every patient relapsed after autologous stem cell transplantation. Data came from immunoSEQ multiplex PCR; TCRdb stores just in-frame clones and leaves some out. Counted here are 20,000 to 30,000 clones, under 90% occurring once; the ten biggest clones make up under 8%. The input for sequencing was peripheral blood mononuclear cells (PBMCs), taken before the fourth cycle of nivolumab. The receptors here all came from a human donor with classical Hodgkin lymphoma.

The chain links TRBV7-3 to TRBJ2-1, with D maybe TRBD2 (5 bases). This CDR3 is built from 16 residues. Germline CDR1 is SGHTA and CDR2 is FQGTGA. The ends were cut back, 0 bases at V and 4 bases at J, with 13 bases in the middle. This CDR3 is CASSLTSGERYNEQFF. CDR3 coding DNA: TGTGCCAGCAGCTTAACGTCTGGCGAGCGGTACAATGAGCAGTTCTTC.

This clone was picked up one time. The V and J genes are TRBV5-5 and TRBJ1-4; D gene ambiguous. Trimming pared 0 bases from V and 5 bases from J, leaving 5 bases between. The V gene's germline CDR1 is SGHKS and CDR2 YYEKEE (reference sequence). This CDR3 is built from 13 residues. DNA of the CDR3: TGTGCCAGCAGCTTGGCCAGAAATGAAAAACTGTTTTTT. This sequence encodes CASSLARNEKLFF.

J is TRBJ2-7 and V is TRBV7-2, with 7 nucleotides matching TRBD1. The V gene's germline CDR1 is SGHTA and CDR2 FQGNSA. J gave up 1 base and V 5 bases, and 8 bases lay outside the gene matches. This CDR3 comprises 15 residues. CDR3 in DNA: TGTGCCAGCAGCCCTAGGGGGACAGAGTCCTACGAGCAGTACTTC. This sequence encodes CASSPRGTESYEQYF.

This chain joins TRBV9 and TRBJ1-3; 9 positions match TRBD1. Germline CDR1 reads SGDLS; CDR2 reads YYNGEE. Trimming took 3 bases from V and 9 from J; bases not matched to a gene: 7. The CDR3 spans 14 residues. DNA of the CDR3: TGTGCCAGCAGCGCTACAGGGGGCGCGGGCACCATATATTTT. This sequence encodes CASSATGGAGTIYF.

This clone was picked up one time. In DNA, the CDR3 is TGTGCCAGTAGTCCTTTTCGGGGCTCCAGCTCCTACAATGAGCAGTTCTTC. This translates into CASSPFRGSSSYNEQFF. This chain joins TRBV19 and TRBJ2-1; the D gene could be TRBD1 or TRBD2 (5 bases each). The CDR3 has 17 amino acids. CDR1 and CDR2 (germline): LNHDA, SQIVND (reference sequence). V was shortened by 5 bases and J by 0 bases, with 17 bases between the two germline ends.

The CDR3 protein is CATKEARGIVGYGYTF. In DNA, the CDR3 is TGTGCCACCAAAGAGGCAAGGGGGATAGTGGGTTATGGCTACACCTTC. J is TRBJ1-2 and V is TRBV9, with D possibly matching TRBD1 (6 bases). The CDR3 extends over 16 amino acids. V lost 9 bases and J lost 5, with 26 bases in between. CDR1 SGDLS and CDR2 YYNGEE come from the germline V gene.

V and J are TRBV27 and TRBJ1-3, with D perhaps TRBD1 (5 bases). V gave up 2 bases and J gave up 2 bases, with 10 bases separating them. Germline assignment: CDR1 MNHEY and CDR2 SMNVEV (reference sequence). The CDR3 totals 15 residues. The CDR3 nucleotides are TGTGCCAGCAGTTTAAAGGGGTGGGCTGGAAACACCATATATTTT. Residues: CASSLKGWAGNTIYF.

In its sample, this clone was seen a few times. The chain combines TRBV2 with TRBJ2-7, with TRBD1 matching over 8 bases. Trimming removed 3 bases from V and 1 base from J; junction bases left unmatched: 5. CDR1 is SNHLY and CDR2 is FYNNEI in the germline V gene. The CDR3 contains 15 residues. The CDR3 is CASSELTGASYEQYF. In DNA, the CDR3 is TGTGCCAGCAGTGAGCTGACAGGGGCATCCTACGAGCAGTACTTC.

The chain uses TRBV18 and TRBJ1-2, with TRBD1 matching over 8 bases. V gave up 3 bases and J gave up 8 bases; unmatched junction bases: 14. CDR1 and CDR2 (germline): KGHSH, LQKENI. The CDR3 is 16 amino acids. Written as DNA, the CDR3 is TGTGCCAGCTCACCCGGACAGGGCTCTTCCCAAGGGGGCTACACCTTC. Translation gives CASSPGQGSSQGGYTF. Full variable domain (rest looked up from reference TRBV18 and TRBJ1-2): NAGVMQNPRHLVRRRGQEARLRCSPMKGHSHVYWYRQLPEEGLKFMVYLQKENIIDESGMPKERFSAEFPKEGPSILRIQQVVRGDSAAYFCASSPGQGSSQGGYTFGSGTRLTVV.

The chain recombines TRBV18 with TRBJ2-7, with no clear D. Germline V CDR1 and CDR2: KGHSH, LQKENI. This CDR3 region has 13 residues. Trimming took off 3 bases at V and 2 bases at J, with 8 bases between the two ends. CDR3 sequence reads: CASSPGRTYEQYF. Here the CDR3 DNA reads TGTGCCAGCTCACCCGGCAGAACCTACGAGCAGTACTTC.

This clone has just one count. V gene TRBV7-9 combines with J gene TRBJ2-1; the D gene is possibly TRBD2 (5 bases). V was pared by 5 bases and J by 0 bases, with 17 bases between. CDR3 size: 17 residues. Germline V gene lookup returns CDR1 SEHNR and CDR2 FQNEAQ (reference sequence). This CDR3 reads CASSHFGERPSYNEQFF. The CDR3 DNA reads TGTGCCAGCAGCCACTTCGGGGAGCGTCCCTCCTACAATGAGCAGTTCTTC. The variable domain in full, with the rest retrieved from reference TRBV7-9 and TRBJ2-1, is DTGVSQNPRHKITKRGQNVTFRCDPISEHNRLYWYRQTLGQGPEFLTYFQNEAQLEKSRLLSDRFSAERPKGSFSTLEIQRTEQGDSAMYLCASSHFGERPSYNEQFFGPGTRLTVL.

The chain links TRBV7-3 to TRBJ2-1, with 9 bases that match TRBD1. J lost 4 bases, V lost 0 bases, and 10 bases had no gene match. The CDR3 has 18 amino acids. Germline CDR1 reads SGHTA; CDR2 reads FQGTGA. The CDR3 DNA is TGTGCCAGCAGCTTAACCCCGGCTCAGACAGGGGGGTACAATGAGCAGTTCTTC. It is translated as CASSLTPAQTGGYNEQFF.

The chain has TRBV5-5 and TRBJ2-7; a possible D gene is TRBD2 (5 bases). The V end was cut by 0 bases, the J end by 3 bases, with 10 bases between. Per germline, CDR1 SGHKS and CDR2 YYEKEE (reference sequence). CDR3 length equals 14 residues. The CDR3 nucleotides are TGTGCCAGCAGCTTGGAGGTGGGGAGCTACGAGCAGTACTTC. Translating gives CASSLEVGSYEQYF. Combining the CDR3 with reference TRBV5-5 and TRBJ2-7 gives the whole variable domain DAGVTQSPTHLIKTRGQQVTLRCSPISGHKSVSWYQQVLGQGPQFIFQYYEKEERGRGNFPDRFSARQFPNYSSELNVNALLLGDSALYLCASSLEVGSYEQYFGPGTRLTVT.

The rearrangement uses TRBV5-1 and TRBJ2-3; 8 bases align to TRBD2. The germline V gene has CDR1 SGHRS and CDR2 YFSETQ. This CDR3 has 17 amino acids. Germline trimming cut 4 bases from V and 2 bases from J; bases unmatched to any gene: 12. The CDR3 loop reads CASSPTRGGGPTDTQYF. Written as DNA, the CDR3 is TGCGCCAGCAGCCCTACCCGGGGGGGCGGCCCCACAGATACGCAGTATTTT. The full variable domain, in which reference TRBV5-1 and TRBJ2-3 provide the parts outside the CDR3, is KAGVTQTPRYLIKTRGQQVTLSCSPISGHRSVSWYQQTPGQGLQFLFEYFSETQRNKGNFPGRFSGRQFSNSRSEMNVSTLELGDSALYLCASSPTRGGGPTDTQYFGPGTRLTVL.

This clone was observed a few times. The chain combines TRBV5-4 with TRBJ1-1; no definite D call. Germline values: CDR1 SGHNT, CDR2 YYREEE (reference sequence). Trimming shortened V by 4 bases and J by 6 bases, and 16 bases separated the two germline ends. The CDR3 consists of 14 residues. The CDR3 loop reads CASSVNRNRAEAFF. CDR3 DNA: TGTGCCAGCAGCGTGAACAGAAACAGAGCTGAAGCTTTCTTT.

This clone was counted a single time. This rearrangement joins TRBV11-2 to TRBJ2-7; 7 bases agree with TRBD1. CDR3 length: 16 amino acids. CDR1 is SGHAT and CDR2 is FQNNGV in the germline V gene. The ends lost 3 bases at V and 2 bases at J; junction bases unmatched: 10. CDR3 region: CASSFLGQVNPYEQYF. The CDR3 DNA reads TGTGCCAGCAGCTTCCTTGGACAGGTGAACCCCTACGAGCAGTACTTC.

This rearrangement joins TRBV11-2 to TRBJ1-1; D is ambiguous. Germline assignment: CDR1 SGHAT and CDR2 FQNNGV. CDR3 length: 15 residues. The V and J ends lost 2 bases and 0 bases respectively, with 10 bases between them. DNA for the CDR3: TGTGCCAGCAGCTTAAGTAGCGGAATGAACACTGAAGCTTTCTTT. This gives the protein CASSLSSGMNTEAFF.

This chain uses TRBV4-3 with TRBJ2-3; 11 positions match TRBD2. The junction had 5 bases not matched to a gene; V was cut back by 0 bases and J by 3 bases. Germline values: CDR1 LGHNA, CDR2 YSLEER. This CDR3 spans 17 amino acids. CDR3: CASSQERTSGRTDTQYF. The CDR3 bases are TGCGCCAGCAGCCAAGAACGAACTAGCGGGAGAACAGATACGCAGTATTTT.

The chain has TRBV27 and TRBJ1-1, with D unresolved. Germline V gene sequence: CDR1 MNHEY, CDR2 SMNVEV (reference sequence). The CDR3 consists of 13 residues. V lost 4 bases to trimming and J lost 9 bases, with 15 bases between them. Written as DNA, the CDR3 is TGTGCCAGCAGTTCCGGCGTTCAACTCCAAGCTTTCTTT. This sequence encodes CASSSGVQLQAFF.

CDR3 sequence (DNA): TGTGCCAGCAGCTTAGAGCAGTCACTTTACGATGGCTACACCTTC. It translates to CASSLEQSLYDGYTF. The chain employs TRBV7-2 and TRBJ1-2; D is uncertain. CDR1 is SGHTA, CDR2 FQGNSA, per germline. Trimming left V 1 base short and J 6 bases short, with 15 bases between. The CDR3 has 15 residues.

This sequence joins TRBV7-2 and TRBJ1-2; weak D call: TRBD1 (5 bases). The CDR3 contains 13 residues. Germline-derived CDR1 and CDR2 are SGHTA and FQGNSA. V shed 2 bases and J shed 1 base, with 5 bases lying between them. The CDR3 bases are TGTGCCAGCAGCTTACAGGGTAACTATGGCTACACCTTC. Translation: CASSLQGNYGYTF.

DNA of the CDR3: TGCGCCAGCAGCCAAAAACATGGGGGGAACACTGAAGCTTTCTTT. Its protein is CASSQKHGGNTEAFF. This chain connects TRBV4-1 to TRBJ1-1; possible D gene TRBD1, 5 bases. CDR3 length: 15 residues. The V end was cut by 2 bases, the J end by 1 base, with 11 bases between. Germline V gives CDR1 MGHRA, CDR2 YSYEKL.

The chain joins TRBV29-1 to TRBJ2-6, with TRBD1 as a possible D gene (5 bases). The CDR3 contains 14 residues. V lost 5 bases and J lost 0, with 8 bases in between. The germline V gene has CDR1 SQVTM and CDR2 ANQGSEA. The CDR3 loop is CSVSTGSGANVLTF. CDR3 coding DNA: TGCAGCGTTTCTACAGGCTCTGGGGCCAACGTCCTGACTTTC.

V usage is TRBV30 and J usage is TRBJ2-1, with D possibly matching TRBD2 (6 bases). Trimming pared 0 bases from V and 6 bases from J, leaving 12 bases between. Germline loops: CDR1 GTSNPN, CDR2 SVGIG (reference sequence). The CDR3 spans 14 residues. CDR3 nucleotide sequence: TGTGCCTGGAGTGTAGGCGGGGAACTCAATGAGCAGTTCTTC. Amino acids: CAWSVGGELNEQFF.

This clone was seen a few times. The chain combines TRBV29-1 with TRBJ2-5; D unclear. V dropped 1 base and J dropped 4 bases, with 10 bases sitting between them. The CDR3 runs to 13 residues. The germline V gene encodes CDR1 SQVTM and CDR2 ANQGSEA. The CDR3 region is CSVEGRQLETQYF. The CDR3 DNA sequence: TGCAGCGTTGAAGGACGGCAATTAGAGACCCAGTACTTC.

The V call is TRBV5-1, the J call TRBJ1-2, with a possible D match to TRBD1 (5 bases). In germline, CDR1 is SGHRS, CDR2 YFSETQ. V lost 4 bases and J 4 bases, leaving 11 bases between the germline ends. The CDR3 is 13 residues long. The CDR3 protein is CASSLSGTYGYTF. In DNA, the CDR3 is TGCGCCAGCAGCCTGTCGGGGACCTATGGCTACACCTTC. The full variable domain, with the rest looked up from reference TRBV5-1 and TRBJ1-2, is KAGVTQTPRYLIKTRGQQVTLSCSPISGHRSVSWYQQTPGQGLQFLFEYFSETQRNKGNFPGRFSGRQFSNSRSEMNVSTLELGDSALYLCASSLSGTYGYTFGSGTRLTVV.

The count of this clone is one. This sequence joins TRBV7-9 and TRBJ2-4; D is perhaps TRBD1 (5 bases). The CDR3 contains 14 residues. Germline loops: CDR1 SEHNR, CDR2 FQNEAQ (reference sequence). Trimming cost V 4 bases and J 8 bases, with 15 bases left between them. The CDR3 sequence: CASSSKGRSDIQYF. The CDR3 region has the DNA TGTGCCAGCAGCTCCAAGGGGCGATCGGACATTCAGTACTTC.

This chain links TRBV7-8 with TRBJ2-1; 10 bases match TRBD2. V gave up 2 bases and J gave up 7 bases; unmatched junction bases: 5. Germline V gene data show CDR1 as SGHVS and CDR2 as FQNEAQ. This CDR3 has 15 amino acids. As DNA, the CDR3 is TGTGCCAGCAGCTTAAAAGCGGGGGGGCCGAATGAGCAGTTCTTC. It codes for CASSLKAGGPNEQFF.

J is TRBJ2-3 and V is TRBV13, with D tentatively TRBD2 (6 bases). The CDR3 consists of 17 residues. Germline V gives CDR1 PRHDT, CDR2 FYEKMQ (reference sequence). The V and J ends lost 4 bases and 4 bases respectively, with 21 bases between them. CDR3 region: CASSSPEVGRDSDTQYF. The CDR3 bases are TGTGCCAGCAGCTCCCCGGAAGTAGGGCGGGATTCAGATACGCAGTATTTT.